This T cell receptor beta chain appears in the sequencing data of a study of control samples from healthy donors and cancer patients. Sequencing used immunoSEQ multiplex PCR; TCRdb keeps in-frame clones, though not all of them. The table has 120,000 or so clones, more than 85% seen once. The germline V and J ends were trimmed by 2 bases and 7 bases, with 15 bases remaining between them. Germline-derived CDR1 and CDR2 are SGHNT and YENEEA. This CDR3 is 15 amino acids long. This receptor was obtained from a man younger than 35 in good health. The rearrangement joins TRBV11-3 to TRBJ2-1, with D possibly matching TRBD2 (5 bases). Sequenced sample: blood. This CDR3 reads CASSLSASNSNEQFF. The CDR3 coding sequence is TGTGCCAGCAGCTTATCTGCTAGCAACTCTAATGAGCAGTTCTTC.